One and the same sample provided the 17 T cell receptor beta chains below, sequenced in a study of CD8 T cells in Susac syndrome. The authors reverse transcribed roughly 0.5 to 1 ug RNA with random hexamers. MiXCR, run by TCRdb on the immunoSEQ multiplex PCR reads, gives a single entry per CDR3 protein. The sample has about 120,000 distinct CDR3 sequences; less than 95% are singletons. The sample was CD8+ T cells from PBMCs. These receptors were collected from a human donor in good health.

This chain connects TRBV6-2 or TRBV6-3 to TRBJ1-5; D remains unclear. Trimming left V 6 bases short and J 0 bases short, with 12 bases between. CDR1 is MNHEY, CDR2 SVGEGT, per germline. CDR3 length equals 15 residues. The CDR3 DNA reads TGTGCCAGCAGACGAGTCCCGATTAGCAATCAGCCCCAGCATTTT. This encodes CASRRVPISNQPQHF.

V gene TRBV11-3 combines with J gene TRBJ2-1; D is perhaps TRBD1 (5 bases). From germline, CDR1 is SGHNT and CDR2 YENEEA. This CDR3 has 16 residues. V was cut by 5 bases and J by 2 bases, with 16 bases left in between. CDR3 loop: CASSLRGTAAYNEQFF. CDR3 nucleotide sequence: TGTGCCAGCAGCCTAAGGGGCACCGCCGCCTACAATGAGCAGTTCTTC.

The CDR3 DNA is TGCAGCGTTGCCAGGGCGGATTATGGCTACACCTTC. Amino acid sequence: CSVARADYGYTF. This chain uses TRBV29-1 with TRBJ1-2, with D perhaps TRBD1 (5 bases). The CDR3 sequence is 12 residues long. Trimming shortened V by 4 bases and J by 5 bases, and 11 bases separated the two germline ends. CDR1 is SQVTM, CDR2 ANQGSEA, per germline.

Only one count was recorded for this clonotype. A junction end diverges from the germline sequence, so it may reflect a read error. The CDR3 region is CASSQAQGSNTGEPFF. The CDR3 DNA follows: TGTGCCAGCAGCCAAGCGCAGGGGTCGAACACCGGGGAGCCGTTTTTT. The V and J genes are TRBV4-2 and TRBJ2-2, with a possible D match to TRBD1 (6 bases). The CDR3 is 16 residues long. In germline, CDR1 is LGHNA, CDR2 YNFKEQ.

This sequence joins TRBV5-4 and TRBJ2-3; 10 bases fit TRBD1. Germline loops: CDR1 SGHNT, CDR2 YYREEE (reference sequence). CDR3 size: 14 residues. With 4 bases clipped from V and 4 bases from J, the junction kept 3 bases outside the gene matches. As DNA, the CDR3 is TGTGCCAGCAGCCCGACAGGGGGCTCAGATACGCAGTATTTT. Amino acids: CASSPTGGSDTQYF. The full variable domain, its missing parts supplied by reference TRBV5-4 and TRBJ2-3, is ETGVTQSPTHLIKTRGQQVTLRCSSQSGHNTVSWYQQALGQGPQFIFQYYREEENGRGNFPPRFSGLQFPNYSSELNVNALELDDSALYLCASSPTGGSDTQYFGPGTRLTVL.

V gene TRBV29-1 combines with J gene TRBJ2-1; no clear D. The germline gives CDR1 SQVTM, CDR2 ANQGSEA. The CDR3 is made up of 11 amino acids. Trimming stripped 8 bases from V and 9 bases from J, with 14 bases between. The CDR3 here is CSFSRAFEQFF. The DNA for the CDR3 is TGCAGCTTCTCAAGGGCTTTTGAGCAGTTCTTC.

The chain joins TRBV18 to TRBJ2-2, with D perhaps matching TRBD1 (5 bases). The germline V gene encodes CDR1 KGHSH and CDR2 LQKENI. This CDR3 is built from 16 residues. V lost 6 bases to trimming and J lost 3 bases, with 17 bases between them. CDR3 DNA: TGTGCCAGCTCTTCCCAGCAGGGCTTGTACACCGGGGAGCTGTTTTTT. It specifies CASSSQQGLYTGELFF.

This chain uses TRBV5-1 with TRBJ2-5; D is unresolved. Germline loops: CDR1 SGHRS, CDR2 YFSETQ. Trimming took off 0 bases at V and 0 bases at J, with 6 bases between the two ends. This CDR3 is built from 14 residues. Written as DNA, the CDR3 is TGCGCCAGCAGCTTGGAGGTTTACCAAGAGACCCAGTACTTC. This codes for CASSLEVYQETQYF.

V gene TRBV2 combines with J gene TRBJ1-1, with 11 bases matching TRBD1. The length of the CDR3 is 15 residues. V shed 6 bases, J shed 5 bases, and the junction held 8 bases outside the gene matches. Germline values: CDR1 SNHLY, CDR2 FYNNEI. The CDR3 loop reads CASSVDRGRETEAFF. CDR3 in DNA: TGTGCCAGCAGCGTGGACAGGGGGCGCGAAACTGAAGCTTTCTTT.

The gene calls are TRBV13 and TRBJ2-7; 9 bases agree with TRBD1. Per the germline V gene, CDR1 is PRHDT and CDR2 is FYEKMQ (reference sequence). The V gene end was trimmed by 4 bases and the J gene end by 5 bases; junction bases not matched to a gene: 3. This CDR3 region has 13 residues. In DNA form, the CDR3 reads TGTGCCAGCAGCTCGGGGACAGGGAACGAGCAGTACTTC. This encodes CASSSGTGNEQYF. Together with reference TRBV13 and TRBJ2-7, the CDR3 gives the full variable domain: AAGVIQSPRHLIKEKRETATLKCYPIPRHDTVYWYQQGPGQDPQFLISFYEKMQSDKGSIPDRFSAQQFSDYHSELNMSSLELGDSALYFCASSSGTGNEQYFGPGTRLTVT.

CDR3 loop: CASSFRGTVSYEQYF. The CDR3 DNA is TGTGCCAGCAGCTTTAGGGGCACAGTCTCCTACGAGCAGTACTTC. The chain recombines TRBV3-1 with TRBJ2-7, with D possibly being TRBD1 (5 bases). V lost 5 bases, J lost 0 bases, and 14 bases lay in between. There are 15 residues in the CDR3. The V gene's germline CDR1 is LGHDT and CDR2 YNNKEL (reference sequence).

The chain is built from TRBV12-3 or TRBV12-4 and TRBJ2-3; tentative D call: TRBD2 (6 bases). V dropped 1 base and J dropped 8 bases, with 13 bases sitting between them. The CDR3 is 14 amino acids. CDR3 region: CASSLGLPGGTQYF. The CDR3 DNA reads TGTGCCAGCAGTTTAGGGCTCCCCGGGGGTACGCAGTATTTT.

The chain uses TRBV2 and TRBJ2-7; D is unresolved. The germline CDR1 and CDR2 sequences are SNHLY and FYNNEI. The length of the CDR3 is 13 residues. Trimming stripped 2 bases from V and 2 bases from J, with 7 bases between. The CDR3 DNA is TGTGCCAGCAGTGAAACCAGGACCTACGAGCAGTACTTC. Translation gives CASSETRTYEQYF.

The chain recombines TRBV7-9 with TRBJ1-2; no reliable D call. The CDR3 extends over 15 amino acids. Germline loops: CDR1 SEHNR, CDR2 FQNEAQ (reference sequence). Trimming removed 0 bases from V and 6 bases from J, with 14 bases in between. Here the CDR3 DNA reads TGTGCCAGCAGCTTAGCCGAGGCAGATAAAGATGGCTACACCTTC. Its translation: CASSLAEADKDGYTF.

The J gene is TRBJ2-3, the V gene TRBV19; the match to TRBD2 covers 7 bases. This CDR3 region has 13 residues. Germline CDR1 is LNHDA and CDR2 is SQIVND (reference sequence). The V segment lost 10 bases and the J segment 5 bases; nucleotides outside the gene matches: 9. The CDR3 nucleotides read TGTGCCACCAGGACTAGTGTGTTAGATACGCAGTATTTT. Translation gives CATRTSVLDTQYF.

The V call is TRBV20-1, the J call TRBJ2-1, with TRBD2 identical over 7 bases. CDR3 length equals 16 residues. J was trimmed by 2 bases and V by 0 bases; bases with no gene match: 7. Germline V CDR1 and CDR2: DFQATT, SNEGSKA (reference sequence). CDR3: CSARDPTGGTYNEQFF. CDR3 nucleotide sequence: TGCAGTGCTAGAGATCCGACGGGAGGAACCTACAATGAGCAGTTCTTC.

This chain uses TRBV21-1 with TRBJ2-7; the D segment call TRBD1 is taken from the table without a DNA check. TRBV21-1 is a listed pseudogene. The CDR3 totals 15 residues. The CDR3 sequence is CASRTPVHVLDEQYF. The CDR3 DNA reads TGTGCCAGCAGGACTCCGGTACACGTGTTAGACGAGCAGTACTTC.